One sample yielded the 27 T cell receptor beta chains listed below, sequenced in a study of graft-versus-host responses after intestinal transplantation. TCRdb's copy holds only in-frame clones and misses some; the assay was immunoSEQ multiplex PCR. The table has about 19,000 clones, around 38% seen once; the top ten hold approximately 0.9%. The material sequenced was alloreactive CD4+ T cells from a mixed lymphocyte reaction culture, taken before intestinal transplant. The subset: CFSE-low proliferating T cells sorted from roughly 6-day pre-transplant mixed lymphocyte reaction (GvH or HvG direction). Receptor source: a human patient who received an intestinal transplant.

This clone was picked up a small number of times. The rearrangement joins TRBV9 to TRBJ2-2, with D perhaps being TRBD1 or TRBD2 (5 bases each). The CDR3 is made up of 15 amino acids. Germline CDR1 reads SGDLS; CDR2 reads YYNGEE. V was shortened by 0 bases and J by 0 bases, with 6 bases between the two germline ends. Here the CDR3 DNA reads TGTGCCAGCAGCGTAGGGGGGTCGAACACCGGGGAGCTGTTTTTT. Amino acids: CASSVGGSNTGELFF. Drawing the rest from reference TRBV9 and TRBJ2-2, the complete variable domain is DSGVTQTPKHLITATGQRVTLRCSPRSGDLSVYWYQQSLDQGLQFLIQYYNGEERAKGNILERFSAQQFPDLHSELNLSSLELGDSALYFCASSVGGSNTGELFFGEGSRLTVL.

This clone appeared a single time. The J gene is TRBJ2-5, the V gene TRBV5-1, with 9 positions matching TRBD2. The CDR3 runs 18 residues. V was pared by 5 bases and J by 5 bases, with 19 bases of the junction left unmatched. Germline lookup yields CDR1 SGHRS and CDR2 YFSETQ. The CDR3 DNA is TGCGCCAGCAGACTCTCCTTTGCGGGGGGGGCCGGGTTGGAGACCCAGTACTTC. Residues: CASRLSFAGGAGLETQYF.

The J gene is TRBJ2-7, the V gene TRBV6-1; D unresolved. Germline CDR1 reads MNHNS; CDR2 reads SASEGT. Trimming cost V 4 bases and J 2 bases, with 15 bases left between them. This CDR3 has 15 amino acids. CDR3 residues: CASSVQYGLAYEQYF. CDR3 bases: TGTGCCAGCAGTGTACAGTACGGTCTCGCCTACGAGCAGTACTTC.

This chain joins TRBV5-1 and TRBJ2-5; 9 nucleotides align to TRBD2. The V and J ends lost 0 bases and 5 bases, in that order; junction bases with no gene match: 8. CDR1 and CDR2 (germline): SGHRS, YFSETQ. This CDR3 region has 16 residues. CDR3 in amino acids: CASSLETAGGGETQYF. The CDR3 nucleotides are TGCGCCAGCAGCTTGGAGACAGCGGGGGGTGGGGAGACCCAGTACTTC.

V is TRBV5-8 and J is TRBJ2-3; D uncertain. Germline lookup yields CDR1 SGHTS and CDR2 YDEGEE. CDR3 length equals 16 residues. The ends were cut back, 0 bases at V and 3 bases at J, with 14 bases in the middle. The CDR3 DNA follows: TGTGCCAGCAGCTTGGGGGTCAGATCACTAACAGATACGCAGTATTTT. Its translation is CASSLGVRSLTDTQYF.

This clone has only a few counts. The chain carries TRBV7-9 and TRBJ1-2; D call uncertain. CDR1 is SEHNR, CDR2 FQNEAQ, per germline (reference sequence). V dropped 9 bases and J dropped 0 bases, with 14 bases sitting between them. This CDR3 is 14 amino acids long. CDR3 DNA: TGTGCCAGTACCCCCGTGGGCCCTAACTATGGCTACACCTTC. It encodes CASTPVGPNYGYTF.

This clone qualifies as medium-sized. The V gene is TRBV7-9, the J gene TRBJ1-2, with a weak D call TRBD1 (5 bases). The CDR3 is 15 residues long. Trimming removed 1 base from V and 6 bases from J, with 15 bases in between. Germline V gene sequence: CDR1 SEHNR, CDR2 FQNEAQ (reference sequence). As DNA, the CDR3 is TGTGCCAGCAGCTTAGGGGGGAGAGCGGCTAATGGCTACACCTTC. It yields the protein CASSLGGRAANGYTF.

Here the CDR3 reads CASSRTIGQETQYF. CDR3 nucleotide sequence: TGCGCCAGCAGCAGAACAATCGGCCAAGAGACCCAGTACTTC. The J gene is TRBJ2-5, the V gene TRBV5-1, with D hard to call. Per the germline V gene, CDR1 is SGHRS and CDR2 is YFSETQ. This CDR3 contains 14 residues. V was pared by 4 bases and J by 1 base, with 11 bases between.

The chain links TRBV14 to TRBJ2-3, with 7 nucleotides matching TRBD2. The CDR3 spans 13 residues. CDR1 is SGHDN and CDR2 is FVKESK in the germline V gene. V was pared by 6 bases and J by 7 bases, with 7 bases of the junction left unmatched. DNA for the CDR3: TGTGCCAGCAGACACGGAGCGGGGCATACGCAGTATTTT. It codes for CASRHGAGHTQYF.

The chain uses TRBV21-1 and TRBJ2-1; no DNA check was done on the table's D call, TRBD2. TRBV21-1 is a recognized pseudogene. The CDR3 sequence is 18 residues long. The CDR3 bases are TGTGCCAGCAGCAAACCGCCATCATCGGGGGGAACCGACAATGAGCAGTTCTTC. As protein: CASSKPPSSGGTDNEQFF.

This clone was seen a few times. The CDR3 DNA follows: TGTGCCAGCTCACCACCGGTTGGACACCTCTATGGCTACACCTTC. Translating it yields CASSPPVGHLYGYTF. The chain employs TRBV18 and TRBJ1-2; a possible D gene is TRBD1 (5 bases). In germline, CDR1 is KGHSH, CDR2 LQKENI. The V gene lost 0 bases and the J gene lost 4 bases, with 12 bases spanning the gap. The CDR3 is 15 residues long.

This clone was picked up a small number of times. This sequence joins TRBV2 and TRBJ2-7; 10 bases agree with TRBD1. The germline gives CDR1 SNHLY, CDR2 FYNNEI. Trimming at V came to 6 bases and at J to 1 base, leaving 6 bases not matched to a gene. The CDR3 loop spans 15 amino acids. CDR3 in amino acids: CASSPDRGRSYEQYF. The DNA for the CDR3 is TGTGCCAGCAGCCCCGACAGGGGGCGGTCCTACGAGCAGTACTTC.

This rearrangement joins TRBV6-5 to TRBJ1-1, with D unresolved. The CDR3 spans 14 residues. Germline CDR1 is MNHEY and CDR2 is SVGAGI. V shed 3 bases and J shed 0 bases, with 8 bases lying between them. CDR3 sequence (DNA): TGTGCCAGCAGTTATCTGTATTTGAACACTGAAGCTTTCTTT. Protein sequence: CASSYLYLNTEAFF.

This clone occurred a few times. CDR3 nucleotides: TGTGCCACCAGCTCTCAGGTGGGCAGGGTGAATGGCTACACCTTC. Its protein is CATSSQVGRVNGYTF. This chain links TRBV15 with TRBJ1-2; tentative D call: TRBD1 (5 bases). Germline CDR1 is LNHNV and CDR2 is YYDKDF (reference sequence). V lost 5 bases, J lost 6 bases, and 19 bases lay in between. The CDR3 sequence is 15 residues long.

V gene TRBV18 combines with J gene TRBJ1-4; 7 nucleotides agree with TRBD1. CDR3 length: 15 residues. V trimming: 3 bases; J trimming: 6 bases; junction bases outside the gene matches: 7. Germline loops: CDR1 KGHSH, CDR2 LQKENI. CDR3 protein: CASSPAQGRDEKLFF. The CDR3 nucleotides are TGTGCCAGCTCACCGGCACAGGGGAGGGATGAAAAACTGTTTTTT.

The rearrangement joins TRBV27 to TRBJ2-1, with 11 bases matching TRBD1. Germline V gene lookup returns CDR1 MNHEY and CDR2 SMNVEV (reference sequence). This CDR3 is built from 14 residues. V lost 3 bases and J lost 9; bases outside the gene matches: 4. CDR3 in DNA: TGTGCCAGCAGTTTGGACAGGGGGCAGGGTGAGCAGTTCTTC. Its protein product is CASSLDRGQGEQFF.

This chain connects TRBV6-1 to TRBJ1-1, with a possible D match to TRBD1 (5 bases). The CDR3 loop spans 13 amino acids. The germline V and J ends were trimmed by 7 bases and 7 bases, with 16 bases remaining between them. Germline V gives CDR1 MNHNS, CDR2 SASEGT. In DNA form, the CDR3 reads TGTGCCAGCATCACCGGGACCTGGTATGAAGCTTTCTTT. Translating it yields CASITGTWYEAFF.

This clone ranks as medium-sized. CDR3 sequence: CASSYGIGSGNTIYF. The CDR3 DNA reads TGTGCCAGCAGTTACGGTATTGGGTCTGGAAACACCATATATTTT. J is TRBJ1-3 and V is TRBV6-5, with unresolved D. The CDR3 runs 15 residues. Trimming removed 2 bases from V and 1 base from J, with 9 bases in between. The germline V gene encodes CDR1 MNHEY and CDR2 SVGAGI.

CDR3: CASTDTAGSLYGYTF. The CDR3 DNA follows: TGTGCCAGCACCGACACGGCAGGAAGCTTGTATGGCTACACCTTC. V usage is TRBV25-1 and J usage is TRBJ1-2; no clear D. This CDR3 is built from 15 residues. The germline V gene has CDR1 MGHDK and CDR2 SYGVNS. V lost 7 bases and J lost 5, with 20 bases in between.

J is TRBJ1-2 and V is TRBV5-4; 8 bases map to TRBD1. Trimming removed 4 bases from V and 5 bases from J; junction bases left unmatched: 7. CDR3 size: 14 residues. Looked up from germline, CDR1 is SGHNT and CDR2 is YYREEE (reference sequence). In nucleotides, the CDR3 is TGTGCCAGCAGCACATCCGGGACAGGTTATGGCTACACCTTC. As protein: CASSTSGTGYGYTF.

This clone has only a few counts. V and J are TRBV2 and TRBJ2-3; unclear D gene. Trimming shortened V by 5 bases and J by 2 bases, and 14 bases separated the two germline ends. CDR1 and CDR2 (germline): SNHLY, FYNNEI. CDR3 length: 15 amino acids. CDR3: CASSSNGFATDTQYF. DNA for the CDR3: TGTGCCAGCAGTTCGAACGGGTTCGCCACAGATACGCAGTATTTT.

The chain is built from TRBV19 and TRBJ2-7, with a tentative D call TRBD1 (5 bases). Germline values: CDR1 LNHDA, CDR2 SQIVND (reference sequence). CDR3 length: 15 amino acids. The germline V and J ends were trimmed by 3 bases and 2 bases, with 14 bases remaining between them. The DNA for the CDR3 is TGTGCCAGTAGTATGACGGCAGGGTCCGCCTACGAGCAGTACTTC. Translating it yields CASSMTAGSAYEQYF.

Points on this clone: At one end, the junction sequence differs from germline, possibly due to a read error. This same CDR3 is encoded by further DNA sequences in the sample. The chain is built from TRBV7-3 and TRBJ2-7; TRBD2 matches 8 bases. The CDR3 is made up of 19 amino acids. The germline CDR1 and CDR2 sequences are SGHTA and FQGTGA. The CDR3 DNA follows: TGCGCCAGCAGCTTAAAAATTAGCGGATATGCGGGGGGTGGATACGAGCAGTACTTC. It is translated as CASSLKISGYAGGGYEQYF.

The chain links TRBV5-4 to TRBJ1-1; weak D call: TRBD1 (6 bases). CDR1 is SGHNT, CDR2 YYREEE, per germline (reference sequence). The V gene lost 0 bases and the J gene lost 1 base, with 13 bases spanning the gap. The CDR3 is 16 residues long. The CDR3 nucleotides are TGTGCCAGCAGCTTGGTAGGGGGGGCAGGGAACACTGAAGCTTTCTTT. Translation gives CASSLVGGAGNTEAFF. The full variable domain, in which reference TRBV5-4 and TRBJ1-1 provide the parts outside the CDR3, is ETGVTQSPTHLIKTRGQQVTLRCSSQSGHNTVSWYQQALGQGPQFIFQYYREEENGRGNFPPRFSGLQFPNYSSELNVNALELDDSALYLCASSLVGGAGNTEAFFGQGTRLTVV.

V is TRBV7-8 and J is TRBJ1-2; D not certain. CDR1 is SGHVS, CDR2 FQNEAQ, per germline. The CDR3 consists of 14 residues. With 1 base removed from V and 5 bases from J, the gap between germline ends came to 11 bases. CDR3 DNA sequence: TGTGCCAGCAGCTTAGGTACCAGAGTTTATGGCTACACCTTC. It codes for CASSLGTRVYGYTF.

The V call is TRBV10-3, the J call TRBJ1-2, with TRBD1 matching over 8 bases. Germline V gene data show CDR1 as ENHRY and CDR2 as SYGVKD. J gave up 5 bases and V 0 bases, and 8 bases lay outside the gene matches. This CDR3 is 16 amino acids long. The CDR3 coding sequence is TGTGCCATCAGTGAGTCGAGCAGGGGGCTCTGGTATGGCTACACCTTC. Translation: CAISESSRGLWYGYTF.

V is TRBV11-3 and J is TRBJ1-1, with D possibly TRBD1 on 6 matching bases. CDR1 and CDR2 from the germline V gene are SGHNT and YENEEA. V was shortened by 3 bases and J by 1 base, with 9 bases between the two germline ends. This CDR3 contains 14 residues. CDR3 bases: TGTGCCAGCAGCTTTTCAGGGGAGAACACTGAAGCTTTCTTT. Protein product: CASSFSGENTEAFF.